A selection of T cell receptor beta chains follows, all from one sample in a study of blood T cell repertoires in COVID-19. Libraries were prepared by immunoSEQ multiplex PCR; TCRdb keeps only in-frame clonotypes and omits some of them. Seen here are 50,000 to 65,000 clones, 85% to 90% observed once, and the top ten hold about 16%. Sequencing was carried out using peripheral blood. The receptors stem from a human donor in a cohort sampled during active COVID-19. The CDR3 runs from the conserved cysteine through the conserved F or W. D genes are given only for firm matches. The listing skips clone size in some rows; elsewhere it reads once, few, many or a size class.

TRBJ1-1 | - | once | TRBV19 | TGTGCCAGTGGGATGGGGACTGAGAACACTGAAGCTTTCTTT | CASGMGTENTEAFF
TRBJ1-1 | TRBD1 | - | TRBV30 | TGTGCCTGCAGACAGGGCCCAGCCACTGAAGCTTTCTTT | CACRQGPATEAFF
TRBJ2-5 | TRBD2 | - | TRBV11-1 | TGTGCCAGCAGCTCGAGGACTAGCGGGAGTGAGACCCAGTACTTC | CASSSRTSGSETQYF
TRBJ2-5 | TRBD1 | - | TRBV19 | TGTGCCAGTAGCTACGACCGGGACAGGGGCTTCGAGACCCAGTACTTC | CASSYDRDRGFETQYF
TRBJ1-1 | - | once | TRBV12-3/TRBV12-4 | TGTGCCAGCAGTAGACAGACTGAAGCTTTCTTT | CASSRQTEAFF
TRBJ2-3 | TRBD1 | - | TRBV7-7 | TGTGCCAGCAGCTCCGGACAGGGGGCAGATACGCAGTATTTT | CASSSGQGADTQYF
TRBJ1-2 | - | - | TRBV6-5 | TGTGCCAGCAGTTACGAACAGTCATCTGGCTACACCTTC | CASSYEQSSGYTF
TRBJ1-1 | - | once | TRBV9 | TGTGCCAGCAGCTCCTCGACAGGATCCGATCTGAACACTGAAGCTTTCTTT | CASSSSTGSDLNTEAFF
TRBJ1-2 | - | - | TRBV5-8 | TGTGCCAGCAGCTTTCAGGAAAACTATGGCTACACCTTC | CASSFQENYGYTF
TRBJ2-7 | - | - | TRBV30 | TGTGCCTGGAGCCGGGACTTCTCTGAGCAGTACTTC | CAWSRDFSEQYF
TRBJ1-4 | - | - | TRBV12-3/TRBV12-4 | TGTGCCAGCAGCACAACAGGGAATGAAAAACTGTTTTTT | CASSTTGNEKLFF
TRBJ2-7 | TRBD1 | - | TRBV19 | TGTGCCAGTAGTAACCCCGGGACAGGCCCCGACGAGCAGTACTTC | CASSNPGTGPDEQYF
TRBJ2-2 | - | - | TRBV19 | TGTGCCAGTAGTCCTCCTCCAGGGCACACCGGGGAGCTGTTTTTT | CASSPPPGHTGELFF
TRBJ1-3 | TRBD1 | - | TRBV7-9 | TGTGCCAGCAGCCCCCGACAGGGGGCTGCTGGAAACACCATATATTTT | CASSPRQGAAGNTIYF
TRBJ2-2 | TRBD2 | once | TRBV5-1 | TGCGCCAGCAGCTTGGTAGCGGGGGCTACAAACACCGGGGAGCTGTTTTTT | CASSLVAGATNTGELFF
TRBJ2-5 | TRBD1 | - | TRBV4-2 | TGTGCCAGCAGCGTACAGGGGGCGGGTGAGACCCAGTACTTC | CASSVQGAGETQYF
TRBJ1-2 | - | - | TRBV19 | TGTGCCAGCGGACAATTACGATACGGCTACACCTTC | CASGQLRYGYTF
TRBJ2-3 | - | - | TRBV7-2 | TGTGCCAGCAGCTCCCGGGGCACAGATACGCAGTATTTT | CASSSRGTDTQYF
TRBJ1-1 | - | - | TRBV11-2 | TGTGCCAGCAGCCGACAGCATCGCGACACTGAAGCTTTCTTT | CASSRQHRDTEAFF
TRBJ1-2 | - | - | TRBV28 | TGTGCCAGCAGTTCCCGGGAGAACTATGGCTACACCTTC | CASSSRENYGYTF
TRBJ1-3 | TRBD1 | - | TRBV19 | TGTGCCAGTAGTCTCGGGACAGTCAACACCATATATTTT | CASSLGTVNTIYF
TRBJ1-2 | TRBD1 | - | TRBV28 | TGTGCCAGCCTCACAGGGGTGAGAACCTACACCTTC | CASLTGVRTYTF
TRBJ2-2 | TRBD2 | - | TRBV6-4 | TGTGCCAGCAGTGACAGTGCGGGGGGGCCTGGAACCGGGGAGCTGTTTTTT | CASSDSAGGPGTGELFF
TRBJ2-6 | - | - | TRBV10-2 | TGCGCCAGCATCAGGGCGACGGGGGCCAACGTCCTGACTTTC | CASIRATGANVLTF
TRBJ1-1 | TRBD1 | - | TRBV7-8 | TGTGCCAGCAGCTCCGAGGACAGGCTCTCTGAAGCTTTCTTT | CASSSEDRLSEAFF
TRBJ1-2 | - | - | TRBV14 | TGTGCCAGCAGCCAAGATCGTAGGAGGGGCGCGCCCAACTATGGCTACACCTTC | CASSQDRRRGAPNYGYTF
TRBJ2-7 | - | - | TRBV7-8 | TGTGCCAGCAGCTCCGACTGGAGCTCCTACGAGCAGTACTTC | CASSSDWSSYEQYF
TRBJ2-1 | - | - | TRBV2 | TGTGCCAGCAGTGAAAGCGGTGGAGGGTACAATGAGCAGTTCTTC | CASSESGGGYNEQFF
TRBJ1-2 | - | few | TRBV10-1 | TGCGCCAGCGGGCCCGGGGACTATGGCTACACCTTC | CASGPGDYGYTF